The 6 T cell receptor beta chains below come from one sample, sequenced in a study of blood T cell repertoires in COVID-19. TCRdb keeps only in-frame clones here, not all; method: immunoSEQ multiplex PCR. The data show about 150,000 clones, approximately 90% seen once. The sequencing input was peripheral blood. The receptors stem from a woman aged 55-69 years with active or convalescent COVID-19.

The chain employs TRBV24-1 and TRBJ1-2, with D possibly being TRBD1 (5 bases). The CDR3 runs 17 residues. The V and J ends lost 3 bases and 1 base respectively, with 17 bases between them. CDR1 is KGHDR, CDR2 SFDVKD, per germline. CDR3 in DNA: TGTGCCACCAGTGATAACCCGCGGGGGGATGATAACTATGGCTACACCTTC. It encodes CATSDNPRGDDNYGYTF.

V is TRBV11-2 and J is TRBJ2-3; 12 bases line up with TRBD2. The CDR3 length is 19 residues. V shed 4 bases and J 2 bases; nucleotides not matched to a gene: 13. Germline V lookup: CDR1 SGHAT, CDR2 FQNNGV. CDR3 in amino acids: CASSSKTSGGLHSTDTQYF. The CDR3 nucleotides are TGTGCCAGCAGCTCAAAGACTAGCGGGGGCCTCCATTCCACAGATACGCAGTATTTT. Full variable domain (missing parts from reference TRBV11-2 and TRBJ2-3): EAGVAQSPRYKIIEKRQSVAFWCNPISGHATLYWYQQILGQGPKLLIQFQNNGVVDDSQLPKDRFSAERLKGVDSTLKIQPAKLEDSAVYLCASSSKTSGGLHSTDTQYFGPGTRLTVL.

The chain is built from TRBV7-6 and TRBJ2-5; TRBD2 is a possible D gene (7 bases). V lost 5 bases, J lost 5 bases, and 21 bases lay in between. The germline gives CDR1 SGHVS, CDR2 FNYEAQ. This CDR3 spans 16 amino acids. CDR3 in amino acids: CASSPKISGGRETQYF. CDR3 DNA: TGTGCCAGCAGCCCAAAAATCTCGGGGGGCCGGGAGACCCAGTACTTC.

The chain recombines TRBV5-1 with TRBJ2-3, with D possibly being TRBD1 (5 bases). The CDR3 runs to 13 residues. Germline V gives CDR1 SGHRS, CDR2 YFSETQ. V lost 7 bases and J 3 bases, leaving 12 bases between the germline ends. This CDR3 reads CASAQGATDTQYF. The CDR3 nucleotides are TGCGCCAGCGCCCAAGGGGCGACAGATACGCAGTATTTT.

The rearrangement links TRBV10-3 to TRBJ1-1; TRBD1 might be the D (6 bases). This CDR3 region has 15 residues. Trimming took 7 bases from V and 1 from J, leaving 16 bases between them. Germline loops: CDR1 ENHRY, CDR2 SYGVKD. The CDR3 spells CAIKFGPGENTEAFF. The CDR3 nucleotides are TGTGCCATCAAGTTCGGTCCAGGGGAGAACACTGAAGCTTTCTTT.

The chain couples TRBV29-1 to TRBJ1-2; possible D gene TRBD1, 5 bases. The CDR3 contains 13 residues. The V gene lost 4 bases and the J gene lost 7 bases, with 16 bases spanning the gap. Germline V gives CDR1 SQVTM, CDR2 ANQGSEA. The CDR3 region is CSVVMAGRGGYTF. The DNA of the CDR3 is TGCAGCGTTGTAATGGCAGGGAGGGGTGGCTACACCTTC.